The 20 T cell receptor beta chains reported below all come from one sample, sequenced in a study of blood T cell repertoires in COVID-19 (dated by TCRdb to 2018 to 2021). Library preparation used the immunoSEQ multiplex PCR assay. TCRdb provides this immuneACCESS table in a form limited to in-frame rearrangements. Some clones are lacking; in checked studies, under half of them reflect an unresolved V gene, and why the rest are absent is not known. The sample table shows roughly 100,000 clones, and over 85% are seen once. The top ten clones comprise roughly 1.9% of the sample. Material: peripheral blood. The source is a woman in her fifties or sixties with COVID-19, enrolled during active disease.

This clone was seen only once. This chain links TRBV7-6 with TRBJ1-5; 8 bases match TRBD1. V gave up 1 base and J gave up 2 bases; unmatched junction bases: 4. The germline gives CDR1 SGHVS, CDR2 FNYEAQ. This CDR3 comprises 16 residues. The CDR3 DNA is TGTGCCAGCAGCTTAGGGTCAGGGGGCGGCAATCAGCCCCAGCATTTT. Its protein product is CASSLGSGGGNQPQHF.

The CDR3 loop is CASSFGQPNQPQHF. CDR3 DNA: TGTGCCAGTAGTTTCGGACAGCCCAATCAGCCCCAGCATTTT. This chain uses TRBV19 with TRBJ1-5; perhaps TRBD1 as D (6 bases). The CDR3 has 14 amino acids. Looked up from germline, CDR1 is LNHDA and CDR2 is SQIVND (reference sequence). Trimming took off 5 bases at V and 3 bases at J, with 11 bases between the two ends.

The chain links TRBV19 to TRBJ2-2; the D is unclear. CDR1 and CDR2 (germline): LNHDA, SQIVND (reference sequence). V was clipped by 10 bases and J by 0 bases, with 12 bases between them. This CDR3 contains 14 residues. CDR3 in DNA: TGTGCCACCACCGCACTTTCGAACACCGGGGAGCTGTTTTTT. Translated, it gives CATTALSNTGELFF.

The rearrangement links TRBV6-5 to TRBJ1-5; D call uncertain. V lost 8 bases, J lost 5 bases, and 10 bases lay in between. Germline V lookup: CDR1 MNHEY, CDR2 SVGAGI. This CDR3 has 12 amino acids. The CDR3 DNA reads as TGTGCCAGCCGAGAGAGTTATCAGCCCCAGCATTTT. Translated, it gives CASRESYQPQHF.

This clone appeared a single time. The CDR3 DNA sequence: TGTGCCAGCAGCCCCTGGGGGCAGGGGACTGAAGCTTTCTTT. Translated: CASSPWGQGTEAFF. V is TRBV27 and J is TRBJ1-1; possibly TRBD1 for D (6 bases). Between the trimmed V and J ends, which lost 6 bases and 5 bases, there was a span of 16 bases. This CDR3 contains 14 residues. The germline V gene encodes CDR1 MNHEY and CDR2 SMNVEV (reference sequence).

The chain couples TRBV11-3 to TRBJ1-2; 7 bases fit TRBD1. The germline V gene has CDR1 SGHNT and CDR2 YENEEA. V lost 1 base to trimming and J lost 0 bases; unmatched junction nucleotides: 5. The CDR3 loop spans 16 amino acids. In DNA, the CDR3 is TGTGCCAGCAGCTTAGGGAGGGGGCCAACTAACTATGGCTACACCTTC. It specifies CASSLGRGPTNYGYTF.

The V call is TRBV11-3, the J call TRBJ1-6; 10 positions match TRBD1. Germline V gives CDR1 SGHNT, CDR2 YENEEA. Losses at the gene ends were 4 bases for V and 7 bases for J; bases not matched to a gene: 4. CDR3 size: 15 residues. The CDR3 region has the DNA TGTGCCAGCAGCTCCGGACAGGGGGTAAATTCACCCCTCCACTTT. Its protein product is CASSSGQGVNSPLHF.

This clone was counted only a few times. The gene calls are TRBV5-6 and TRBJ1-2; D unresolved. CDR3 length equals 16 residues. From germline, CDR1 is SGHDT and CDR2 YYEEEE. Deletions cut 0 bases from V and 4 bases from J, with 16 bases between. CDR3 sequence: CASSLAGVRAGYGYTF. DNA of the CDR3: TGTGCCAGCAGCTTGGCCGGGGTTAGGGCAGGCTATGGCTACACCTTC.

As DNA, the CDR3 is TGTGCCAGTAGTATGGGCAGTCGGACCGGGGAGCTGTTTTTT. Encoded protein: CASSMGSRTGELFF. The chain combines TRBV19 with TRBJ2-2, with unresolved D. Germline V gene sequence: CDR1 LNHDA, CDR2 SQIVND (reference sequence). This CDR3 region has 14 residues. Between the trimmed V and J ends, which lost 3 bases and 5 bases, there was a span of 10 bases. Variable domain in full (rest from reference TRBV19 and TRBJ2-2): DGGITQSPKYLFRKEGQNVTLSCEQNLNHDAMYWYRQDPGQGLRLIYYSQIVNDFQKGDIAEGYSVSREKKESFPLTVTSAQKNPTAFYLCASSMGSRTGELFFGEGSRLTVL.

This clone came up a few times. The junction departs from the called germline gene at one end, perhaps through a read error. V usage is TRBV5-1 and J usage is TRBJ1-2; possibly TRBD1 for D (6 bases). The CDR3 runs 13 residues. The germline CDR1 and CDR2 sequences are SGHRS and YFSETQ. The DNA of the CDR3 is TGCGCCAGCAAAAGAGGGGGTAACGATGGCTACACCTTC. Residues: CASKRGGNDGYTF.

The chain is built from TRBV6-5 and TRBJ2-3; D perhaps matches TRBD1 (5 bases). CDR1 is MNHEY and CDR2 is SVGAGI in the germline V gene. The CDR3 runs 12 residues. Trimming took off 11 bases at V and 3 bases at J, with 12 bases between the two ends. Here the CDR3 DNA reads TGTGCCCTAAGGGGAACAACAGATACGCAGTATTTT. The encoded protein is CALRGTTDTQYF.

The rearrangement uses TRBV4-1 and TRBJ2-1, with a tentative D call TRBD1 (5 bases). V lost 2 bases to trimming and J lost 7 bases, with 9 bases between them. Germline CDR1 reads MGHRA; CDR2 reads YSYEKL. The CDR3 has 13 amino acids. CDR3 amino acids: CASSQSRGNEQFF. DNA for the CDR3: TGCGCCAGCAGCCAAAGTAGGGGTAATGAGCAGTTCTTC.

The chain recombines TRBV10-2 with TRBJ1-2, with 7 bases that match TRBD1. The CDR3 is 13 amino acids. Germline V CDR1 and CDR2: WSHSY, SAAADI. V was pared by 3 bases and J by 11 bases, with 9 bases of the junction left unmatched. The CDR3 region is CASSDELTGRYTF. For the CDR3, the DNA is TGCGCCAGCAGTGACGAGTTGACAGGGAGATACACCTTC.

With respect to this clone: The same CDR3 can be traced to other DNA sequences in this sample. The rearrangement joins TRBV7-2 to TRBJ1-1; D ambiguous. The germline V and J ends were trimmed by 1 base and 1 base, with 4 bases remaining between them. The CDR3 length is 13 residues. Germline-derived CDR1 and CDR2 are SGHTA and FQGNSA. Written as DNA, the CDR3 is TGTGCCAGCAGCTTAGTACAGAACACTGAAGCTTTCTTT. Amino acid sequence: CASSLVQNTEAFF.

The V call is TRBV4-3, the J call TRBJ2-7; D gene unclear. The germline gives CDR1 LGHNA, CDR2 YSLEER. Trimming stripped 4 bases from V and 5 bases from J, with 12 bases between. This CDR3 is built from 13 residues. CDR3 nucleotides: TGCGCCAGCAGCCCCTTCAGGTTTAACGAGCAGTACTTC. Translated, it gives CASSPFRFNEQYF.

V is TRBV5-8 and J is TRBJ1-4; the D gene is possibly TRBD1 (6 bases). Germline lookup yields CDR1 SGHTS and CDR2 YDEGEE. With 5 bases removed from V and 0 bases from J, the gap between germline ends came to 17 bases. CDR3 length equals 17 residues. DNA for the CDR3: TGTGCCAGCAGTCTTCGGACAGACCTTGCAACTAATGAAAAACTGTTTTTT. Protein product: CASSLRTDLATNEKLFF.

V usage is TRBV18 and J usage is TRBJ2-5; no reliable D call. V lost 0 bases and J lost 3, with 8 bases in between. Germline V gene sequence: CDR1 KGHSH, CDR2 LQKENI. The CDR3 sequence is 14 residues long. CDR3 sequence reads: CASSPPSVEETQYF. Written as DNA, the CDR3 is TGTGCCAGCTCACCACCTTCTGTCGAAGAGACCCAGTACTTC.

The rearrangement uses TRBV5-1 and TRBJ1-4, with 10 bases identical to TRBD1. The germline V gene has CDR1 SGHRS and CDR2 YFSETQ. J was trimmed by 8 bases and V by 0 bases; bases with no gene match: 19. The CDR3 contains 20 residues. CDR3 DNA: TGCGCCAGCAGCTTGGCCATCCCGGGACAGGGGATAGGTGCGGGAGAAAAACTGTTTTTT. This encodes CASSLAIPGQGIGAGEKLFF. The full variable domain, rest sourced from reference TRBV5-1 and TRBJ1-4, is KAGVTQTPRYLIKTRGQQVTLSCSPISGHRSVSWYQQTPGQGLQFLFEYFSETQRNKGNFPGRFSGRQFSNSRSEMNVSTLELGDSALYLCASSLAIPGQGIGAGEKLFFGSGTQLSVL.

The CDR3 DNA reads TGTGCCTGGAGTTCCAATAGGAACACTGAAGCTTTCTTT. It is translated as CAWSSNRNTEAFF. The chain has TRBV30 and TRBJ1-1; D remains ambiguous. The CDR3 has 13 residues. Trimming cost V 2 bases and J 1 base, with 8 bases left between them. Germline assignment: CDR1 GTSNPN and CDR2 SVGIG (reference sequence).

This chain uses TRBV7-8 with TRBJ2-5; 7 bases are shared with TRBD2. V trimming: 0 bases; J trimming: 0 bases; junction bases outside the gene matches: 4. Germline CDR1 SGHVS, CDR2 FQNEAQ. The CDR3 has 16 amino acids. CDR3 protein: CASSLAGGEYQETQYF. CDR3 DNA sequence: TGTGCCAGCAGCTTAGCGGGGGGGGAGTACCAAGAGACCCAGTACTTC.